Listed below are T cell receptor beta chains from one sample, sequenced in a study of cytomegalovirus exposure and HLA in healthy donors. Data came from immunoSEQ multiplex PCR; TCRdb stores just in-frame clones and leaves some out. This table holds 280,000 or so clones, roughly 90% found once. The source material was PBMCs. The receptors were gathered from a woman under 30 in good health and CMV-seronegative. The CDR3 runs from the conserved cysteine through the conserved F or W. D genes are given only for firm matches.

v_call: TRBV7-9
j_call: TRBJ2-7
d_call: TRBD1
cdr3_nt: TGTTCCAGCAGCCCGACAGGGGGGATCGACGAGCAGTACTTC
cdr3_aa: CSSSPTGGIDEQYF

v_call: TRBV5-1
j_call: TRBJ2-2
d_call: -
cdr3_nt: TGCGCCAGCAGCCCCCTACAGGGTAACACCGGGGAGCTGTTTTTT
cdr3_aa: CASSPLQGNTGELFF

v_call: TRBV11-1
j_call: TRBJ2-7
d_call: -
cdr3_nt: TGTGCCAGCAGCCATATCGGACAGTTATCCTACGAGCAGTACTTC
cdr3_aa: CASSHIGQLSYEQYF

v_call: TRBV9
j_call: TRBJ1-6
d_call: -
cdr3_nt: TGTGCCAGCAGCGTAGAAAGTGTGGGGCCTCTCCTCCACTTT
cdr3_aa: CASSVESVGPLLHF

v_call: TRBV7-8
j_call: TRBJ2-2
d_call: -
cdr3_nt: TGTGCCAGCAGCTTAGGGCAGGGTAAAGGGTCCGGGGAGCTGTTTTTT
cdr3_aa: CASSLGQGKGSGELFF

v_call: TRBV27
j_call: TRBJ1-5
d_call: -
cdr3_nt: TGTGCCAGCAGTCTCAGGGTTGGAAATCAGCCCCAGCATTTT
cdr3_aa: CASSLRVGNQPQHF

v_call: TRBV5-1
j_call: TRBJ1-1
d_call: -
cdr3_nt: TGCGCCAGCAGCTTGGGGGGGACTACTGAAGCTTTCTTT
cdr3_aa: CASSLGGTTEAFF

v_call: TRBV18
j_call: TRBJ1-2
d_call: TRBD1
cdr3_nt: TGTGCCAGCTCACCAGAAACGGGACAGGGGGCGTCTGGCTACACCTTC
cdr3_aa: CASSPETGQGASGYTF

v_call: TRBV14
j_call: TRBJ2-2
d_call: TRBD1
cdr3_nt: TGTGCCAGCAGCCAAGAGATGGCCGGGACAGGGATGAACACCGGGGAGCTGTTTTTT
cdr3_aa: CASSQEMAGTGMNTGELFF

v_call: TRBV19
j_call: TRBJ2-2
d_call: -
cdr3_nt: TGTGCCAGTAGTCCGGGGACCGGGGAGCTGTTTTTT
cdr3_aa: CASSPGTGELFF

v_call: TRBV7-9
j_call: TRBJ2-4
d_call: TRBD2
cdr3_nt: TGTGCCAGCAGCTTAGAAATACTAGCGGGGGGGAGAGCCGGAAACATTCAGTACTTC
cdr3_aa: CASSLEILAGGRAGNIQYF

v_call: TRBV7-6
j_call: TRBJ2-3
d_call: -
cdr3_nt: TGTGCCAGCAGCTTACAAGGGGCGGGGACAGATACGCAGTATTTT
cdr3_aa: CASSLQGAGTDTQYF

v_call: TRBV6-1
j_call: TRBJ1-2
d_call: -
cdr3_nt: TGTGCCAGCAGGGCCCCCCCAGGTAATGGCTACACCTTC
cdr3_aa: CASRAPPGNGYTF